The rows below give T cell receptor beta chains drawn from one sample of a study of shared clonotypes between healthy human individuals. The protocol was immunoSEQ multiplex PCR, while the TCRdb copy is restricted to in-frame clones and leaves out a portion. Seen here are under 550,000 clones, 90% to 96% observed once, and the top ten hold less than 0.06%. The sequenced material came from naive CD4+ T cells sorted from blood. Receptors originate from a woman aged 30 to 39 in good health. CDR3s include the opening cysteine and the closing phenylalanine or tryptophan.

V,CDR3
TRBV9,CASSAEDRNSPLHF
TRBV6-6,CASSSLFTEAEQYF
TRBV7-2,CASSLGWGNYNEQFF
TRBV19,CASSRDRGGISEQYF
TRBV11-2,CASSLRLWGQGAVYEQYF
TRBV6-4,CASSELQETQYF
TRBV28,CASRAGSYEQYF
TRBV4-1,CASRPLWTEDYGYTF
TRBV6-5,CASSCALSQYF
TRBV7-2,CASSPGTGRFLNTEAFF
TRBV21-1,CASSETKLRVEKLFF
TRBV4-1,CASSQGGLAGETQYF
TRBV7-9,CASSLVVDGTDTQYF
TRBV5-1,CASSRRTQFTDTQYF
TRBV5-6,CASSLLEGPYNEQFF
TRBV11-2,CASGLRGRAYEQYF
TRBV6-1,CASLSWDSYEQYF
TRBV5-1,CASSLKEQKYF
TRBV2,CASTQRRTASSYNEQFF
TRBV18,CASSPPGTEAFF
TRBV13,CASSLREGTNEQFF
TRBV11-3,CASSLGQGTEQYF
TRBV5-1,CASSLELRVWNEQFF
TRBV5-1,CASSRSGNADEQYF
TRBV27,CASTPDTTDTQYF
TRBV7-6,CASSSRLAGYNEQFF
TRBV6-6,CASSYSTGDGYTF
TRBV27,CASSSRDPQDTQYF
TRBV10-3,CAISDLETSGFTDTQYF
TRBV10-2,CASSPGRGGAEAFF
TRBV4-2,CASNRDTENTGELFF
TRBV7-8,CASSNQLPSGGGEQYF
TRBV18,CASSAGQGVYEQYF
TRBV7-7,CASSLGGQSSGNTIYF
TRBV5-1,CASSSALAGVGTGELFF
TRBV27,CASSYSGRANKWSNEQFF
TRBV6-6,CASSYTPRDNSYEQYF
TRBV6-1,CASSGQGVGEQYF
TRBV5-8,CASSWDSISGNTIYF
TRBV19,CASTWRRTSGSEGTGELFF
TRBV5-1,CASSPTRDGEETQYF
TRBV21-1,CASSKGGRQVGRQETQYF
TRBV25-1,CASSVTHRVEAFF
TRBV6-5,CASSRGPTTNEKLFF
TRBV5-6,CASSPLAGGPYYEQYF
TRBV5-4,CASSLVQVASSYNSPLHF
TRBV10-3,CAIASGSSEQYF
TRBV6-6,CASSGTGLEAFF
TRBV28,CASRPSTGLAGGPGEFF
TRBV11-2,CASSLDFSSGRIYNEQFF
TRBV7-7,CASSPGPLGYTF
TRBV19,CASNERAGEQYF
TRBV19,CASSIDRLNTGELFF